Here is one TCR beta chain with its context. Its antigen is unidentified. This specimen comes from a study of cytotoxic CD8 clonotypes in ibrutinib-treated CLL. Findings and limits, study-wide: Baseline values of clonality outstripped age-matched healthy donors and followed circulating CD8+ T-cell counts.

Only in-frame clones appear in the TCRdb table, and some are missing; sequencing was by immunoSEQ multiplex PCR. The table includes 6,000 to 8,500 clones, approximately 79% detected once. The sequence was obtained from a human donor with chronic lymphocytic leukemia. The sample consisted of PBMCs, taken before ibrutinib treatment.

Written as DNA, the CDR3 is TGTGCCAGTAGTATAAACAGGGGGGAGACCCAGTACTTC. Its translation: CASSINRGETQYF. This chain uses TRBV19 with TRBJ2-5; TRBD1 matches 8 bases. V lost 2 bases to trimming and J lost 5 bases; unmatched junction nucleotides: 1. In germline, CDR1 is LNHDA, CDR2 SQIVND (reference sequence). There are 13 residues in the CDR3.